This T cell receptor beta chain was sequenced during a study of blood T cell repertoires in COVID-19. For the study at large: Italy, Spain and the United States were the sources of the convalescent and acute COVID-19 samples. Sample material is recorded as cDNA or gDNA derived from T cells, B-cell-depleted T cells, or PBMCs.

Trimming removed 1 base from V and 2 bases from J, with 13 bases in between. Germline lookup yields CDR1 SEHNR and CDR2 FQNEAQ (reference sequence). The CDR3 runs to 16 residues. In the authors' workflow: Using reference gene primer amplification, nucleated cell counts were estimated. Clones were sequenced by immunoSEQ multiplex PCR, and TCRdb holds only the in-frame ones, with some missing. V and J calls and clone size are copied from that table; D and trimming were computed from the DNA. The profile covers about 310,000 clones, with roughly 84% appearing a single time and 1% taken by the ten largest. This clone was seen a handful of times.

Sequencing input: peripheral blood. The chain links TRBV7-9 to TRBJ2-3; the D gene is possibly TRBD1 (5 bases). This sequence originates from a man in his fifties or sixties with active or convalescent COVID-19. The CDR3 coding sequence is TGTGCCAGCAGCTTAGGGTCCAGGGCAGTCACAGATACGCAGTATTTT. It codes for CASSLGSRAVTDTQYF.